This T cell receptor beta chain was recorded in a study of cytomegalovirus exposure and HLA in healthy donors. The PCR used 60 Vbeta and 13 Jbeta primers. Sequencing used immunoSEQ multiplex PCR; TCRdb keeps in-frame clones, though not all of them. Of about 260,000 clones in the sample, 80% to 90% were seen once. The study's findings and limits: Certain sequence variants were highly shared and formed a cluster, and this cluster was likely a sequencing artifact. In vitro checks showed that a few CMV-associated chains really do target CMV antigens.

Points on this clone: Its antigen is unknown.

This CDR3 is built from 14 residues. Germline values: CDR1 SGHVS, CDR2 FQNEAQ. V gave up 2 bases and J gave up 4 bases; unmatched junction bases: 5. This TCR came from a woman between 40 and 50 years old in good health and CMV-seropositive. The specimen was PBMCs. V is TRBV7-8 and J is TRBJ2-7, with 7 nucleotides matching TRBD1. CDR3 sequence reads: CASSLRQGKYEQYF. CDR3 nucleotides: TGTGCCAGCAGCTTAAGACAGGGAAAGTACGAGCAGTACTTC.